The clone carrying this T cell receptor beta chain was found a few times. No antigen is known for it. Germline CDR1 reads SGHTA; CDR2 reads FQGNSA. The CDR3 contains 15 residues. The ends were cut back, 0 bases at V and 4 bases at J, with 10 bases in the middle. These data come from a study of post-analysis software for immune sequencing data. Whole-study context: The courses of disease that were included comprised relapsing-remitting, secondary progressive and progressive-relapsing multiple sclerosis.

Regarding the study as a whole: For normalized Chao1 diversity, multiple sclerosis patients scored significantly lower than controls did. Patients carried five TRBV segments more frequently than controls did, and TRBV5-6, TRBV5-1 and TRBV20-1 were among them.

Unique molecular identifiers featured in each of the TCR beta cDNA libraries. The yield from roughly 1 to 10 million T cells was about 500,000 cDNA molecules in total. In TCRdb, the PCR reads were re-called with MiXCR into one record per CDR3 protein. The sample has over 150,000 distinct CDR3 sequences, 25% to 35% seen once. The source of this sequence is a girl aged 5-17 years with multiple sclerosis. The chain recombines TRBV7-2 with TRBJ1-5; D gene unclear. Material for sequencing was blood. CDR3 DNA: TGTGCCAGCAGCTTAGCGTCGGCAGTAAATCAGCCCCAGCATTTT. Translated, it gives CASSLASAVNQPQHF.